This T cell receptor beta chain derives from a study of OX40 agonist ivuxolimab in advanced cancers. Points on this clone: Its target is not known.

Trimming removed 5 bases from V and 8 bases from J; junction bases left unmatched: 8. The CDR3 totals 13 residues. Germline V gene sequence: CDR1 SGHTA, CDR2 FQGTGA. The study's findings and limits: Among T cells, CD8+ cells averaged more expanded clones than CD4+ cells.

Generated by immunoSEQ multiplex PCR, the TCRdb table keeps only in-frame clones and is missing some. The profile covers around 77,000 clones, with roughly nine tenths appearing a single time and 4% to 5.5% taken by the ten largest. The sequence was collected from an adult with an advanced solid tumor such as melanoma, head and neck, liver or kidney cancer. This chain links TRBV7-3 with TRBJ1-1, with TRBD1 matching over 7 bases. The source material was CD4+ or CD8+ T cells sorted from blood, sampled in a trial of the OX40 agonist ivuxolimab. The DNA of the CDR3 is TGTGCCAGCAGCCAGACAGGGATTATGGAAGCTTTCTTT. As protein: CASSQTGIMEAFF.